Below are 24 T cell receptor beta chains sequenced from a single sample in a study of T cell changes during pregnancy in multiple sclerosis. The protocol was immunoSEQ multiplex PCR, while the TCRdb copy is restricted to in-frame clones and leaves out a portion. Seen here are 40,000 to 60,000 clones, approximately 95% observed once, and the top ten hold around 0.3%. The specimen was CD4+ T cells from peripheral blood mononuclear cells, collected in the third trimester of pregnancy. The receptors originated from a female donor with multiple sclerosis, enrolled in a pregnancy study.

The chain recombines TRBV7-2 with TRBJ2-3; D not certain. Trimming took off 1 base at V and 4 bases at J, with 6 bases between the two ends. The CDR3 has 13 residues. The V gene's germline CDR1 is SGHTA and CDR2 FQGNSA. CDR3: CASSLGASDTQYF. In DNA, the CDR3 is TGTGCCAGCAGCTTAGGCGCGTCAGATACGCAGTATTTT.

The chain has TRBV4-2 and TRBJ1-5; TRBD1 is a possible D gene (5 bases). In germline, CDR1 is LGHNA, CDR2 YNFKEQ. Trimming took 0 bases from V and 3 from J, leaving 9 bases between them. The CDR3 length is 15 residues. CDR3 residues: CASSQERQTNQPQHF. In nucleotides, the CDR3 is TGTGCCAGCAGCCAAGAGAGACAGACCAATCAGCCCCAGCATTTT.

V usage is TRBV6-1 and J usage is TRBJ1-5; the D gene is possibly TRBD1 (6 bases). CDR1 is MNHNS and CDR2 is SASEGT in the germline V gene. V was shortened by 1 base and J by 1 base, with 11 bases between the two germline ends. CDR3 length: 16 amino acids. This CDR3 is CASSEGQGLSNQPQHF. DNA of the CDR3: TGTGCCAGCAGTGAAGGGCAGGGGTTGAGCAATCAGCCCCAGCATTTT.

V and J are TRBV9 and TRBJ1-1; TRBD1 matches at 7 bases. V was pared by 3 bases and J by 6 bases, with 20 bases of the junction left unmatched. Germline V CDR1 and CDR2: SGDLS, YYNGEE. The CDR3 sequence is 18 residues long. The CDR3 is CASSAGNQGGLGNAEAFF. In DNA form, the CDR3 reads TGTGCCAGCAGCGCAGGGAACCAGGGGGGTCTAGGAAACGCTGAAGCTTTCTTT.

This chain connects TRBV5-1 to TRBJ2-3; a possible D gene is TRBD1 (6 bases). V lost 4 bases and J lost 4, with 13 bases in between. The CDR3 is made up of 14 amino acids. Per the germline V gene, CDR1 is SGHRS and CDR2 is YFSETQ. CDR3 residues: CASSPGQSSDTQYF. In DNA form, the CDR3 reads TGCGCCAGCAGCCCCGGACAGAGCTCAGATACGCAGTATTTT.

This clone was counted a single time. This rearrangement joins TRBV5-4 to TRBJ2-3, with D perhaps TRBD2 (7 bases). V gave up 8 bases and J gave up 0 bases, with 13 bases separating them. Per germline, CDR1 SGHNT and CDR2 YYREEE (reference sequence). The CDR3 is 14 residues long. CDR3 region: CASARGGSTDTQYF. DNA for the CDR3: TGTGCCAGTGCTAGGGGGGGCAGCACAGATACGCAGTATTTT.

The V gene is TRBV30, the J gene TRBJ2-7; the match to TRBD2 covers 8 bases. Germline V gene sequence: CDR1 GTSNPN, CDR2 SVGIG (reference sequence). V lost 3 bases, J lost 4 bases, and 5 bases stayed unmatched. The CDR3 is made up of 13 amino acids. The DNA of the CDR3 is TGTGCCTGGAGCCCGGGACTAGAATACGAGCAGTACTTC. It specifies CAWSPGLEYEQYF.

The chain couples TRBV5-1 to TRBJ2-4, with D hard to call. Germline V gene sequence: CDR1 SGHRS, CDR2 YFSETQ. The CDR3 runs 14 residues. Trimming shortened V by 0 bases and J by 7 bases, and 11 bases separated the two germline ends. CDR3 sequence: CASSLGNSMNIQYF. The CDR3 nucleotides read TGCGCCAGCAGCTTGGGTAATAGCATGAACATTCAGTACTTC.

The CDR3 loop is CASSKPPLGGINQPQHF. In DNA, the CDR3 is TGTGCCAGTAGTAAACCCCCTTTGGGAGGGATCAATCAGCCCCAGCATTTT. The rearrangement joins TRBV19 to TRBJ1-5, with D uncertain. CDR3 length: 17 amino acids. Germline V CDR1 and CDR2: LNHDA, SQIVND (reference sequence). Trimming removed 4 bases from V and 3 bases from J, with 19 bases in between.

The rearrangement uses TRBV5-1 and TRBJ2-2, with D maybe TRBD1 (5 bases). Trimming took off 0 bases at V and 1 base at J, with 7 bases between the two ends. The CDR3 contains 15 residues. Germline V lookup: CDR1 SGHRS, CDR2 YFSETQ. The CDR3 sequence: CASSLDGQNTGELFF. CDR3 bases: TGCGCCAGCAGCTTGGACGGACAGAACACCGGGGAGCTGTTTTTT.

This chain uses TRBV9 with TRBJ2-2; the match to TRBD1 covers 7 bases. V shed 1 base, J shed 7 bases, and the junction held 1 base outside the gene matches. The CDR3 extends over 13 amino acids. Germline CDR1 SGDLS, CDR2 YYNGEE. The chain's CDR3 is CASSVTGVGELFF. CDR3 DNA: TGTGCCAGCAGCGTAACAGGGGTCGGGGAGCTGTTTTTT.

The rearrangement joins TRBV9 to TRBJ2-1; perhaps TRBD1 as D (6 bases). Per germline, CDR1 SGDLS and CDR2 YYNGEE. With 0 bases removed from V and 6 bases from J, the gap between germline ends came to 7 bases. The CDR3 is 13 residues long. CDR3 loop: CASSVGGRNEQFF. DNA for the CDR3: TGTGCCAGCAGCGTAGGGGGGCGCAATGAGCAGTTCTTC.

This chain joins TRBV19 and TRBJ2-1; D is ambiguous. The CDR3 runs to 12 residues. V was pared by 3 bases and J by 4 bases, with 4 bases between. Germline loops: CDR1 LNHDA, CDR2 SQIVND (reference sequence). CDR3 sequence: CASSINYNEQFF. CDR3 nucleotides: TGTGCCAGTAGTATTAATTACAATGAGCAGTTCTTC. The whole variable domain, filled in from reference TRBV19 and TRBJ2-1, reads DGGITQSPKYLFRKEGQNVTLSCEQNLNHDAMYWYRQDPGQGLRLIYYSQIVNDFQKGDIAEGYSVSREKKESFPLTVTSAQKNPTAFYLCASSINYNEQFFGPGTRLTVL.

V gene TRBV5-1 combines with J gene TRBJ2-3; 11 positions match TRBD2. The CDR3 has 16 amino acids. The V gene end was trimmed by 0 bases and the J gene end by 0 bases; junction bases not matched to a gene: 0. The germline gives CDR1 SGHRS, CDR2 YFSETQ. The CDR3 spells CASSLGLAGSTDTQYF. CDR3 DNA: TGCGCCAGCAGCTTGGGACTAGCGGGAAGCACAGATACGCAGTATTTT. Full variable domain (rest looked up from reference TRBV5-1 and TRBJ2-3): KAGVTQTPRYLIKTRGQQVTLSCSPISGHRSVSWYQQTPGQGLQFLFEYFSETQRNKGNFPGRFSGRQFSNSRSEMNVSTLELGDSALYLCASSLGLAGSTDTQYFGPGTRLTVL.

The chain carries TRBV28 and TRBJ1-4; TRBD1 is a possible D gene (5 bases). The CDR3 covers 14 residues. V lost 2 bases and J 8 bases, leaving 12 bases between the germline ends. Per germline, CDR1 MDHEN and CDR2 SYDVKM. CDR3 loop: CASSLGGAGEKLFF. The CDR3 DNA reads TGTGCCAGCAGTTTAGGAGGGGCAGGGGAAAAACTGTTTTTT.

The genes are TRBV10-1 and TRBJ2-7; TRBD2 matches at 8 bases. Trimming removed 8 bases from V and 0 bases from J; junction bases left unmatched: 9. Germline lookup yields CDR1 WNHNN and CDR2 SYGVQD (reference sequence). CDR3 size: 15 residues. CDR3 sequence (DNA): TGCGCCAGCGTAACAAGGGGACTAGACTCCTACGAGCAGTACTTC. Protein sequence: CASVTRGLDSYEQYF.

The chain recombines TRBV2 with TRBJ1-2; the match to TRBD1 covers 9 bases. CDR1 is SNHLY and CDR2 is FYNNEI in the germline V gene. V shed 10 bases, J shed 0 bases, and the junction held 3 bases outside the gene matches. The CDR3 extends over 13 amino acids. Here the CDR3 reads CATGTGPNYGYTF. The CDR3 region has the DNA TGTGCCACCGGGACAGGGCCTAACTATGGCTACACCTTC. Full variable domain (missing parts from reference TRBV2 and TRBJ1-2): EPEVTQTPSHQVTQMGQEVILRCVPISNHLYFYWYRQILGQKVEFLVSFYNNEISEKSEIFDDQFSVERPDGSNFTLKIRSTKLEDSAMYFCATGTGPNYGYTFGSGTRLTVV.

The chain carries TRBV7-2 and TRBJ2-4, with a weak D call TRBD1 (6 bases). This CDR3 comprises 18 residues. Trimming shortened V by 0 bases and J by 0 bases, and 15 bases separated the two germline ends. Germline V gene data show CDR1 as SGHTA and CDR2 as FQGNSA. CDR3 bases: TGTGCCAGCAGCTTAGCGCTAACTGGCAGGGGAGCCAAAAACATTCAGTACTTC. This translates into CASSLALTGRGAKNIQYF.

The CDR3 is CASSLLVADEQFF. The CDR3 nucleotides read TGTGCCAGTAGCCTCCTCGTGGCGGATGAGCAGTTCTTC. The V and J genes are TRBV19 and TRBJ2-1, with D hard to call. This CDR3 is 13 amino acids long. V shed 6 bases and J shed 8 bases, with 14 bases lying between them. Germline loops: CDR1 LNHDA, CDR2 SQIVND (reference sequence).

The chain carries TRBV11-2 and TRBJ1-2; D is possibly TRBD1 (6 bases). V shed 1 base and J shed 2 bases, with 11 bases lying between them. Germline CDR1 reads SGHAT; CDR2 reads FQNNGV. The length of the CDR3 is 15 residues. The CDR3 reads CASSLGGTPNYGYTF. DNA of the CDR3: TGTGCCAGCAGCTTAGGTGGGACACCAAACTATGGCTACACCTTC.

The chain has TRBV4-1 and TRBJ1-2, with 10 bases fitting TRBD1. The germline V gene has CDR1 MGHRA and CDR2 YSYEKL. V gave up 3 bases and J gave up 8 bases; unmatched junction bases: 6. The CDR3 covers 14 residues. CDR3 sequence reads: CASSQGQGQEGYTF. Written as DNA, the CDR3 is TGCGCCAGCAGCCAGGGACAGGGGCAGGAGGGCTACACCTTC.

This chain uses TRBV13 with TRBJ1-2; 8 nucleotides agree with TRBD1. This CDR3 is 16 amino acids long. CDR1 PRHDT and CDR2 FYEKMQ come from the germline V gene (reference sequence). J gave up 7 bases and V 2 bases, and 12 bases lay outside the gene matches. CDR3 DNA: TGTGCCAGCAGCTTAAGGGGGAAGACAGGGGACGGTGGCTACACCTTC. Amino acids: CASSLRGKTGDGGYTF.

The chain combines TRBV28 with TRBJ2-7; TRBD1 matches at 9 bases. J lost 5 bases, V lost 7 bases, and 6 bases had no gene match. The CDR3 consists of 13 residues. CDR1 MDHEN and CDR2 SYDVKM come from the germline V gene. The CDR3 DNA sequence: TGTGCCAGCAAACCGGGGGACAGGGACGAGCAGTACTTC. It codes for CASKPGDRDEQYF. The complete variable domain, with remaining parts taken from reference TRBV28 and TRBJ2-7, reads DVKVTQSSRYLVKRTGEKVFLECVQDMDHENMFWYRQDPGLGLRLIYFSYDVKMKEKGDIPEGYSVSREKKERFSLILESASTNQTSMYLCASKPGDRDEQYFGPGTRLTVT.

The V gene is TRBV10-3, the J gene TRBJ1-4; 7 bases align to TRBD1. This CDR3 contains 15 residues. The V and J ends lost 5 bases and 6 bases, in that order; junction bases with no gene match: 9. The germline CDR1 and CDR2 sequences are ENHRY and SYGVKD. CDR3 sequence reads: CAISSRGPAHEKLFF. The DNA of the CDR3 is TGTGCCATCAGTTCAAGGGGGCCCGCCCATGAAAAACTGTTTTTT.